Below are 20 T cell receptor beta chains sequenced from a single sample in a study of blood T cell repertoires in COVID-19. TCRdb keeps only in-frame clones here, not all; method: immunoSEQ multiplex PCR. This table holds 200,000 to 250,000 clones, around 80% found once. The sequenced sample was PBMCs or T cells enriched from blood (not recorded which). The receptors were gathered from a man between 60 and 70 years old who had recovered from COVID-19.

This rearrangement joins TRBV18 to TRBJ2-3; 10 nucleotides agree with TRBD1. Germline trimming cut 2 bases from V and 4 bases from J; bases unmatched to any gene: 6. CDR1 is KGHSH and CDR2 is LQKENI in the germline V gene. This CDR3 spans 16 amino acids. The CDR3 protein is CASSPTGTGAPDTQYF. The DNA of the CDR3 is TGTGCCAGCTCACCAACCGGGACAGGGGCCCCAGATACGCAGTATTTT. The full variable domain, its missing parts supplied by reference TRBV18 and TRBJ2-3, is NAGVMQNPRHLVRRRGQEARLRCSPMKGHSHVYWYRQLPEEGLKFMVYLQKENIIDESGMPKERFSAEFPKEGPSILRIQQVVRGDSAAYFCASSPTGTGAPDTQYFGPGTRLTVL.

The chain uses TRBV2 and TRBJ1-2; D is unclear. This CDR3 is 11 amino acids long. CDR1 SNHLY and CDR2 FYNNEI come from the germline V gene. V was trimmed by 8 bases and J by 3 bases, leaving 7 bases between them. CDR3 sequence (DNA): TGTGCCAGCCGAGGCGACTATGGCTACACCTTC. This codes for CASRGDYGYTF. Drawing the rest from reference TRBV2 and TRBJ1-2, the complete variable domain is EPEVTQTPSHQVTQMGQEVILRCVPISNHLYFYWYRQILGQKVEFLVSFYNNEISEKSEIFDDQFSVERPDGSNFTLKIRSTKLEDSAMYFCASRGDYGYTFGSGTRLTVV.

CDR3 region: CASSEGGQNEQFF. The CDR3 coding sequence is TGCGCCAGCAGTGAAGGGGGACAGAATGAGCAGTTCTTC. The V call is TRBV10-1, the J call TRBJ2-1; TRBD1 agrees at 7 bases. There are 13 residues in the CDR3. The trim removed 3 bases at V and 7 bases at J, leaving 3 bases unmatched. Germline V lookup: CDR1 WNHNN, CDR2 SYGVQD (reference sequence).

This chain uses TRBV6-5 with TRBJ1-1; 11 bases are shared with TRBD1. Trimming took 2 bases from V and 5 from J; bases not matched to a gene: 4. CDR1 is MNHEY, CDR2 SVGAGI, per germline. This CDR3 region has 15 residues. CDR3 in amino acids: CASSYAGQGDTEAFF. DNA of the CDR3: TGTGCCAGCAGTTACGCGGGACAGGGGGATACTGAAGCTTTCTTT.

V gene TRBV6-5 combines with J gene TRBJ2-5, with TRBD2 matching 8 bases. Germline V lookup: CDR1 MNHEY, CDR2 SVGAGI. After removal of 8 bases from V and 4 bases from J, the junction contained 9 bases not matched to a gene. The CDR3 runs 14 residues. CDR3 DNA: TGTGCCAGCCGACCAGAAAGCGGGGGAGAGACCCAGTACTTC. Translated: CASRPESGGETQYF.

The CDR3 sequence is CSVDGGGGYEQYF. CDR3 coding DNA: TGCAGCGTTGATGGTGGCGGGGGTTACGAGCAGTACTTC. The rearrangement joins TRBV29-1 to TRBJ2-7; TRBD2 matches at 7 bases. V lost 3 bases to trimming and J lost 4 bases; unmatched junction nucleotides: 6. Per the germline V gene, CDR1 is SQVTM and CDR2 is ANQGSEA. This CDR3 contains 13 residues.

The chain recombines TRBV27 with TRBJ2-7; 10 positions agree with TRBD1. Germline CDR1 reads MNHEY; CDR2 reads SMNVEV (reference sequence). V lost 6 bases to trimming and J lost 4 bases; unmatched junction nucleotides: 9. The CDR3 consists of 15 residues. DNA for the CDR3: TGTGCCAGCAGCCCCACACGGGACAGGGGATACGAGCAGTACTTC. Translation: CASSPTRDRGYEQYF.

This clone appeared a single time. This chain joins TRBV5-1 and TRBJ2-5, with TRBD1 matching 8 bases. This CDR3 has 16 residues. The trim removed 0 bases at V and 6 bases at J, leaving 10 bases unmatched. Germline CDR1 is SGHRS and CDR2 is YFSETQ. CDR3 amino acids: CASSLVPGGEGKTQYF. CDR3 coding DNA: TGCGCCAGCAGCTTGGTTCCAGGGGGCGAAGGCAAGACCCAGTACTTC.

J is TRBJ2-5 and V is TRBV7-2; no definite D call. V shed 2 bases and J shed 1 base, with 8 bases lying between them. Germline CDR1 reads SGHTA; CDR2 reads FQGNSA. The CDR3 sequence is 14 residues long. CDR3 DNA sequence: TGTGCCAGCAGCTTACACAGAACCCAAGAGACCCAGTACTTC. Protein product: CASSLHRTQETQYF.

The CDR3 loop reads CASSQGPYEQYF. The CDR3 coding sequence is TGTGCCAGCAGTCAAGGGCCATACGAGCAGTACTTC. The chain links TRBV2 to TRBJ2-7; no reliable D call. CDR1 is SNHLY, CDR2 FYNNEI, per germline. V was trimmed by 5 bases and J by 4 bases, leaving 9 bases between them. The CDR3 runs 12 residues. Full variable domain (rest looked up from reference TRBV2 and TRBJ2-7): EPEVTQTPSHQVTQMGQEVILRCVPISNHLYFYWYRQILGQKVEFLVSFYNNEISEKSEIFDDQFSVERPDGSNFTLKIRSTKLEDSAMYFCASSQGPYEQYFGPGTRLTVT.

The gene calls are TRBV27 and TRBJ1-5, with D possibly being TRBD1 (6 bases). The CDR3 runs 14 residues. CDR1 and CDR2 (germline): MNHEY, SMNVEV (reference sequence). V was clipped by 5 bases and J by 4 bases, with 12 bases between them. The CDR3 DNA sequence: TGTGCCAGCAGTAGAAGACAGGAGAATCAGCCCCAGCATTTT. As protein: CASSRRQENQPQHF.

V is TRBV27 and J is TRBJ1-2; weak D call: TRBD1 (5 bases). V shed 3 bases and J shed 4 bases, with 12 bases lying between them. Germline values: CDR1 MNHEY, CDR2 SMNVEV (reference sequence). CDR3 length: 14 residues. In DNA form, the CDR3 reads TGTGCCAGCAGTTTGCGGGGCGCGGGCTATGGCTACACCTTC. Translating gives CASSLRGAGYGYTF.

The chain uses TRBV5-6 and TRBJ1-5; D may be TRBD1 (6 bases). The V gene's germline CDR1 is SGHDT and CDR2 YYEEEE. The germline V and J ends were trimmed by 1 base and 0 bases, with 11 bases remaining between them. This CDR3 has 16 residues. The CDR3 DNA sequence: TGTGCCAGCAGCTTGAGGACAGCCTATAGCAATCAGCCCCAGCATTTT. This encodes CASSLRTAYSNQPQHF.

V usage is TRBV5-1 and J usage is TRBJ1-5, with TRBD1 matching 9 bases. Germline assignment: CDR1 SGHRS and CDR2 YFSETQ. V shed 4 bases and J 0 bases; nucleotides not matched to a gene: 5. The length of the CDR3 is 16 residues. CDR3 sequence reads: CASSPGTGPSNQPQHF. DNA for the CDR3: TGCGCCAGCAGCCCGGGGACAGGGCCTAGCAATCAGCCCCAGCATTTT.

This clone was recorded once. The CDR3 DNA reads TGTGCCAGCAGCTTAGATGGTGTTCTAGCGGGGATCCAAGAGACCCAGTACTTC. Translation: CASSLDGVLAGIQETQYF. This sequence joins TRBV11-3 and TRBJ2-5; TRBD2 agrees at 9 bases. This CDR3 region has 18 residues. The V segment lost 0 bases and the J segment 1 base; nucleotides outside the gene matches: 9. The germline V gene encodes CDR1 SGHNT and CDR2 YENEEA.

The J gene is TRBJ1-1, the V gene TRBV7-9; D possibly corresponds to TRBD1 (5 bases). Germline CDR1 reads SEHNR; CDR2 reads FQNEAQ (reference sequence). V was pared by 5 bases and J by 5 bases, with 18 bases between. The CDR3 is made up of 15 amino acids. The DNA for the CDR3 is TGTGCCAGCAGCCCCCTGAGTGGGGGAGGGACTGAAGCTTTCTTT. Translating gives CASSPLSGGGTEAFF.

J is TRBJ1-6 and V is TRBV11-3, with no clear D. The CDR3 runs 15 residues. Trimming shortened V by 3 bases and J by 9 bases, and 15 bases separated the two germline ends. CDR1 is SGHNT and CDR2 is YENEEA in the germline V gene. CDR3 region: CASSFSGTEASPLHF. CDR3 bases: TGTGCCAGCAGCTTCTCCGGCACGGAGGCTTCACCCCTCCACTTT. Full variable domain (remainder filled in from reference TRBV11-3 and TRBJ1-6): EAGVVQSPRYKIIEKKQPVAFWCNPISGHNTLYWYLQNLGQGPELLIRYENEEAVDDSQLPKDRFSAERLKGVDSTLKIQPAELGDSAVYLCASSFSGTEASPLHFGNGTRLTVT.

The chain has TRBV7-9 and TRBJ1-4; D is undetermined. This CDR3 region has 11 residues. Per germline, CDR1 SEHNR and CDR2 FQNEAQ (reference sequence). The V and J ends lost 5 bases and 8 bases respectively, with 6 bases between them. The CDR3 DNA sequence: TGTGCCAGCAGCAGGAGCGAAAAACTGTTTTTT. It codes for CASSRSEKLFF.

The chain employs TRBV2 and TRBJ1-5, with D hard to call. Germline CDR1 is SNHLY and CDR2 is FYNNEI. The CDR3 has 13 residues. V shed 7 bases and J shed 1 base, with 8 bases lying between them. CDR3 region: CASKGESNQPQHF. For the CDR3, the DNA is TGTGCCAGCAAAGGAGAAAGCAATCAGCCCCAGCATTTT.

In its sample, this clone was seen a few times. The chain employs TRBV19 and TRBJ1-2; D is ambiguous. V gave up 4 bases and J gave up 5 bases, with 8 bases separating them. CDR3 length equals 12 residues. Germline V CDR1 and CDR2: LNHDA, SQIVND (reference sequence). The CDR3 loop is CASSRGEYGYTF. As DNA, the CDR3 is TGTGCCAGTAGTAGGGGAGAGTATGGCTACACCTTC.